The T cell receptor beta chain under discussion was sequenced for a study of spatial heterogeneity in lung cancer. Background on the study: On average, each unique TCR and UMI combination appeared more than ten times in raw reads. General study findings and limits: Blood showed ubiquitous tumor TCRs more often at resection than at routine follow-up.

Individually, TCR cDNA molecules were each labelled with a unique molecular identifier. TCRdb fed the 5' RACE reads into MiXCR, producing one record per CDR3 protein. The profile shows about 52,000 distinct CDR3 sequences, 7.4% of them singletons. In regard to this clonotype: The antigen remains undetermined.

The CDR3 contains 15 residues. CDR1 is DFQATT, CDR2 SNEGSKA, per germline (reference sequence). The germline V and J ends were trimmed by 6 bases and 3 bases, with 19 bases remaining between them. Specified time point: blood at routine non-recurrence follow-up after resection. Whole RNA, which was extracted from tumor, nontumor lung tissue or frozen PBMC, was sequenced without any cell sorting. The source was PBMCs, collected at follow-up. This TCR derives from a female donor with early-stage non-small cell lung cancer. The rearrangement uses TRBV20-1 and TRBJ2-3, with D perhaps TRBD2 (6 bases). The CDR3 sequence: CSAIWVADPTDTQYF. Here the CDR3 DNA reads TGCAGTGCCATTTGGGTAGCGGATCCTACAGATACGCAGTATTTT.